This is a list of T cell receptor beta chains from one sample in a study of shared T cell receptors in the human thymus. The protocol was immunoSEQ multiplex PCR, while the TCRdb copy is restricted to in-frame clones and leaves out a portion. The repertoire holds hundreds of thousands of clones, approximately 87% seen once, with 0.0094% in the top ten. These records were also assigned to another study, of human thymus T cells.

The material sequenced was thymocytes. Receptor source: a boy less than two years old with a congenital heart defect. Both conserved end residues are part of each CDR3. D genes are given only for firm matches. Only part of the rows carry a size: once, few, many, or a class if the clone is expanded.

abundance	d_gene	v_gene	len	j_gene	CDR3aa	CDR3nt
-	-	TRBV5-1	12	TRBJ1-1	CASSLGLDEAFF	TGCGCCAGCAGCTTAGGACTCGATGAAGCTTTCTTT
-	-	TRBV20-1	11	TRBJ1-2	CSAAGTHGYTF	TGCAGTGCTGCCGGGACACATGGCTACACCTTC
-	-	TRBV19	16	TRBJ1-5	CASSFLGSEGVQPQHF	TGTGCCAGTAGTTTCCTGGGTTCCGAGGGGGTTCAGCCCCAGCATTTT
-	TRBD1	TRBV19	14	TRBJ2-2	CASSITGDTGELFF	TGTGCCAGTAGTATTACAGGGGACACCGGGGAGCTGTTTTTT
-	TRBD1	TRBV7-8	14	TRBJ1-2	CASSLDRGKDGYTF	TGTGCCAGCAGCTTAGACAGGGGGAAGGATGGCTACACCTTC
once	-	TRBV4-1	17	TRBJ1-5	CASSQEGGGQGPQPQHF	TGCGCCAGCAGCCAAGAAGGGGGGGGGCAGGGGCCTCAGCCCCAGCATTTT
-	TRBD2	TRBV5-1	14	TRBJ2-3	CASSFHLAGGTQYF	TGCGCCAGCAGCTTCCACTTAGCGGGGGGGACGCAGTATTTT
-	TRBD1	TRBV6-6	15	TRBJ2-5	CASSYVATGEETQYF	TGTGCCAGCAGTTACGTTGCTACAGGGGAAGAGACCCAGTACTTC
-	TRBD1	TRBV28	19	TRBJ1-6	CASSLDRDRVVRDNSPLHF	TGTGCCAGCAGTTTAGATCGCGACAGGGTGGTTCGTGATAATTCACCCCTCCACTTT
-	TRBD1	TRBV28	18	TRBJ1-5	CASRPGQGRGGPNQPQHF	TGTGCCAGCAGGCCCGGACAGGGGAGGGGTGGGCCCAATCAGCCCCAGCATTTT
-	-	TRBV11-2	16	TRBJ2-1	CASSREVTTKYNEQFF	TGTGCCAGCAGCAGAGAGGTCACAACAAAATACAATGAGCAGTTCTTC
-	-	TRBV28	17	TRBJ2-6	CASSLIPQASGANVLTF	TGTGCCAGCAGCCTCATTCCCCAGGCCTCTGGGGCCAACGTCCTGACTTTC
-	-	TRBV30	12	TRBJ1-2	CAWRTQPYGYTF	TGTGCCTGGAGGACACAACCCTATGGCTACACCTTC
-	-	TRBV7-9	15	TRBJ2-1	CASSFDWGSYNEQFF	TGTGCCAGCAGCTTCGATTGGGGCAGTTACAATGAGCAGTTCTTC
-	-	TRBV7-3	13	TRBJ2-1	CASSLQVTNEQFF	TGTGCCAGCAGCTTACAAGTAACTAATGAGCAGTTCTTC
-	-	TRBV6-6	15	TRBJ1-1	CASSYSWGVNTEAFF	TGTGCCAGCAGTTACTCCTGGGGAGTTAACACTGAAGCTTTCTTT
-	-	TRBV30	13	TRBJ1-2	CAWNPAPGLGYTF	TGTGCCTGGAACCCAGCCCCAGGGCTTGGCTACACCTTC
-	TRBD2	TRBV6-6	15	TRBJ2-5	CASRPTSGKQETQYF	TGTGCCAGCAGACCCACTAGCGGAAAACAAGAGACCCAGTACTTC
-	TRBD1	TRBV28	17	TRBJ1-5	CASSFPEQGNGNQPQHF	TGTGCCAGCAGTTTCCCCGAACAGGGGAATGGCAATCAGCCCCAGCATTTT
once	-	TRBV4-3	12	TRBJ1-1	CASTTTGSEAFF	TGCGCCAGCACCACTACGGGGTCTGAAGCTTTCTTT
-	-	TRBV2	11	TRBJ1-1	CASTPDSEAFF	TGTGCCAGCACCCCTGACAGTGAAGCTTTCTTT
-	TRBD2	TRBV5-1	15	TRBJ2-7	CASSPSGSGSYEQYF	TGCGCCAGCAGCCCCTCCGGGAGCGGGAGCTACGAGCAGTACTTC
-	-	TRBV5-8	13	TRBJ2-5	CASASAGGETQYF	TGTGCCAGCGCCTCGGCTGGAGGCGAGACCCAGTACTTC
-	-	TRBV7-6	14	TRBJ2-3	CASSLDRDFDTQYF	TGTGCCAGCAGCCTGGACCGGGACTTCGATACGCAGTATTTT
-	TRBD2	TRBV11-2	18	TRBJ2-1	CASSLVYSGYSSYNEQFF	TGTGCCAGCAGCTTAGTATATAGCGGGTACAGCTCCTACAATGAGCAGTTCTTC
-	-	TRBV10-1	15	TRBJ1-1	CASSDPQARNTEAFF	TGCGCCAGCAGTGATCCACAGGCCAGGAACACTGAAGCTTTCTTT
once	-	TRBV19	16	TRBJ1-5	CASSHFTGISNQPQHF	TGTGCCAGTAGTCATTTTACAGGTATCAGCAATCAGCCCCAGCATTTT
-	-	TRBV19	17	TRBJ1-5	CASSIGPEIPSNQPQHF	TGTGCCAGTAGTATCGGCCCGGAGATACCTAGCAATCAGCCCCAGCATTTT
-	TRBD1	TRBV4-3	20	TRBJ1-2	CASSHLIWPRDRGPNYGYTF	TGCGCCAGCAGCCACCTTATTTGGCCCCGGGACAGGGGGCCTAACTATGGCTACACCTTC
-	-	TRBV5-1	14	TRBJ2-7	CASRGGKRSYEQYF	TGCGCCAGCAGAGGTGGTAAGCGTTCCTACGAGCAGTACTTC
-	TRBD1	TRBV10-1	16	TRBJ2-7	CASIGDTGGARDEQYF	TGCGCCAGCATCGGCGATACAGGGGGTGCGCGCGACGAGCAGTACTTC
-	-	TRBV20-1	11	TRBJ1-1	CRQGMNTEAFF	TGCAGGCAGGGGATGAACACTGAAGCTTTCTTT
-	TRBD1	TRBV4-1	18	TRBJ2-5	CASSQDPRGQGGRETQYF	TGCGCCAGCAGCCAAGATCCCCGGGGACAGGGGGGTAGGGAGACCCAGTACTTC
-	-	TRBV9	15	TRBJ2-1	CASSAEISSYNEQFF	TGTGCCAGCAGCGCCGAGATAAGCTCCTACAATGAGCAGTTCTTC
-	TRBD1	TRBV10-3	15	TRBJ1-2	CAISEPSPDRADYTF	TGTGCCATCAGTGAGCCCTCCCCGGACAGGGCGGACTACACCTTC
once	TRBD2	TRBV15	19	TRBJ2-1	CATSRDKMASGRWMVEQFF	TGTGCCACCAGCAGAGATAAGATGGCTAGCGGGCGGTGGATGGTTGAGCAGTTCTTC
-	TRBD1	TRBV2	15	TRBJ2-7	CASTDETGPRDEQYF	TGTGCCAGCACCGATGAGACAGGGCCCCGGGACGAGCAGTACTTC
few	TRBD1	TRBV19	17	TRBJ2-3	CASSNPPTGFIPDTQYF	TGTGCCAGTAGCAACCCCCCGACAGGGTTCATACCAGATACGCAGTATTTT
few	-	TRBV11-2	17	TRBJ1-6	CASSPGASANYNSPLHF	TGTGCCAGCAGCCCAGGGGCGTCTGCAAACTATAATTCACCCCTCCACTTT
-	TRBD1	TRBV5-1	13	TRBJ2-7	CASGRDRDYEQYF	TGCGCCAGCGGCCGGGACAGAGACTACGAGCAGTACTTC